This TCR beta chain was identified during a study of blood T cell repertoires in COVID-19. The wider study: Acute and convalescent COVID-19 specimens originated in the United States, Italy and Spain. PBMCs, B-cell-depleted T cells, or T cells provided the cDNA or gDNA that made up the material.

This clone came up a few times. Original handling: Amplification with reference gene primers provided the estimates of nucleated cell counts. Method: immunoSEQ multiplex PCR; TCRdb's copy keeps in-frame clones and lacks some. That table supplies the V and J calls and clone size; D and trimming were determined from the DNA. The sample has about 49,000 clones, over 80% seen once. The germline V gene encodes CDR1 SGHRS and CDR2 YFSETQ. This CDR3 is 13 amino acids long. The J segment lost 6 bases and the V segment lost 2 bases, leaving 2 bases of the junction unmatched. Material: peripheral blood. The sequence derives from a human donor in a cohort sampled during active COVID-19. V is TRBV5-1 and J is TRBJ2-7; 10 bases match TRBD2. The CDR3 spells CASSLAGGLEQYF. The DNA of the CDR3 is TGCGCCAGCAGCTTAGCGGGGGGGCTCGAGCAGTACTTC.